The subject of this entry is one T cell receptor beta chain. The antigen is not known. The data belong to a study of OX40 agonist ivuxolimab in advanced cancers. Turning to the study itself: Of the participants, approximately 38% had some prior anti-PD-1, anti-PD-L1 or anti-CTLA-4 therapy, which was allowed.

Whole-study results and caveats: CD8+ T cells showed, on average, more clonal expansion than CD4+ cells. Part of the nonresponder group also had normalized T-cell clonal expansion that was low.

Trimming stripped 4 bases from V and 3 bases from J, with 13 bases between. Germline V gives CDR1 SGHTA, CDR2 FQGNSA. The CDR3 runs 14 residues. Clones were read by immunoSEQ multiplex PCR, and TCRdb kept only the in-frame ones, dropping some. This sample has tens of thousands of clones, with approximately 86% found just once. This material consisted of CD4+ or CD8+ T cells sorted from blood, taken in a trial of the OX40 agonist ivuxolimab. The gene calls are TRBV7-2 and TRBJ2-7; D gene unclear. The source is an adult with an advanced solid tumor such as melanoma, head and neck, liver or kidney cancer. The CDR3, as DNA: TGTGCCAGCAGCTACCCACCCCACTACTACGAGCAGTACTTC. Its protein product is CASSYPPHYYEQYF.